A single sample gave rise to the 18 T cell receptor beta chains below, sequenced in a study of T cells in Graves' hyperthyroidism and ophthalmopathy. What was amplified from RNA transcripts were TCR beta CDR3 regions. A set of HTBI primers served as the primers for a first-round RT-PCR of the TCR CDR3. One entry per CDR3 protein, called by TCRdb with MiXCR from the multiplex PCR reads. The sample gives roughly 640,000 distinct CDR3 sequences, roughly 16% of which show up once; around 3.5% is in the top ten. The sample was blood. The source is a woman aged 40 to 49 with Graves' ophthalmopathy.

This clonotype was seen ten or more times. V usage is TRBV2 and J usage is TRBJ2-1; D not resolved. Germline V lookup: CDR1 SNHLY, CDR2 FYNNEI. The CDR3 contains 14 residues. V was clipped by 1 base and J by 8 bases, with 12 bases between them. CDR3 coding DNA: TGTGCCAGCAGTGAAGATGGCTCCCTGGATGAGCAGTTCTTC. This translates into CASSEDGSLDEQFF.

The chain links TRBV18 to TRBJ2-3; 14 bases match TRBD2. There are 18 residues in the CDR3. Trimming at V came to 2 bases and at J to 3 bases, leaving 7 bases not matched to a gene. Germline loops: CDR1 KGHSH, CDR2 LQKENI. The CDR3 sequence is CASSPTPGLAGETDTQYF. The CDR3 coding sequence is TGTGCCAGCTCACCAACGCCGGGACTAGCGGGAGAAACAGATACGCAGTATTTT.

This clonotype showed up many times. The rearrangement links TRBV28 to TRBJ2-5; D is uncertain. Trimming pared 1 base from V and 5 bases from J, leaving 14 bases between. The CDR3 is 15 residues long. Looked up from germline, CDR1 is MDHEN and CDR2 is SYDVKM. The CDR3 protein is CASSLYDPTKETQYF. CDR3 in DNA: TGTGCCAGCAGTTTATATGACCCAACCAAGGAGACCCAGTACTTC.

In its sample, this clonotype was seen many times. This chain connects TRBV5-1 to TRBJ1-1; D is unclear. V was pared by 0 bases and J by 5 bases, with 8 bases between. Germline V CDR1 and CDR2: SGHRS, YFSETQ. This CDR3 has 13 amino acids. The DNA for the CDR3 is TGCGCCAGCAGCTTGGTCAGTGAAACTGAAGCTTTCTTT. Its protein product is CASSLVSETEAFF.

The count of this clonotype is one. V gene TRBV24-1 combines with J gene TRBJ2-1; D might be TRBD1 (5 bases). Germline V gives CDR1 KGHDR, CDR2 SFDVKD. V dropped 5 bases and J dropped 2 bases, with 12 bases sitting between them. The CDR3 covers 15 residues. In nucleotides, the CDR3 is TGTGCCACCAGTGCAGGGCCTTCGACCTACAATGAGCAGTTCTTC. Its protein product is CATSAGPSTYNEQFF.

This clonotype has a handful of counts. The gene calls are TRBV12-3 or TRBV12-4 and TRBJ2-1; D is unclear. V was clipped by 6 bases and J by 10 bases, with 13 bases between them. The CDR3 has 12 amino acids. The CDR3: CASRGGVREQFF. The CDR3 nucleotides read TGTGCCAGCAGAGGCGGCGTCCGGGAGCAGTTCTTC.

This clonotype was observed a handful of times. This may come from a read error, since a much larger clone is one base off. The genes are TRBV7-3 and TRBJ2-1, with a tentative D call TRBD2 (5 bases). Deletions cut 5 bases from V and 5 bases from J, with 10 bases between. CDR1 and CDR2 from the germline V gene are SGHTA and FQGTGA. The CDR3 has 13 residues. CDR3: CASSPGDNNEQFF. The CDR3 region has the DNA TGTGCCAGCAGCCCCGGGGATAACAATGAGCAGTTCTTC.

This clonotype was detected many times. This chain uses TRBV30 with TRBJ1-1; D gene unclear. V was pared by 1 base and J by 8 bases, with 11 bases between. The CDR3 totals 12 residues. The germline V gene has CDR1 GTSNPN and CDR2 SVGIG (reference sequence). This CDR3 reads CAWSERHTEAFF. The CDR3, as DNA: TGTGCCTGGAGTGAGAGGCATACCGAAGCTTTCTTT.

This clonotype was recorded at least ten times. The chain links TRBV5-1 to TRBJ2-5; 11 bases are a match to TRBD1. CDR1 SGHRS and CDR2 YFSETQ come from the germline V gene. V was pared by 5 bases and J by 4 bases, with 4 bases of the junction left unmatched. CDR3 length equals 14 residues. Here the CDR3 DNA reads TGCGCCAGCAGGACCGGGACAGGGGGAGAGACCCAGTACTTC. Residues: CASRTGTGGETQYF.

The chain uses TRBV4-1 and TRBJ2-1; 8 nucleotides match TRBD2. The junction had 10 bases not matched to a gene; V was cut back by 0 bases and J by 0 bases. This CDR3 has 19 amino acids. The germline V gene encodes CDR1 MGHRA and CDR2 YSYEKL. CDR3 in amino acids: CASSQDKGSGDLSYNEQFF. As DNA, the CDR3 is TGCGCCAGCAGCCAAGATAAGGGTAGCGGGGACCTCTCCTACAATGAGCAGTTCTTC.

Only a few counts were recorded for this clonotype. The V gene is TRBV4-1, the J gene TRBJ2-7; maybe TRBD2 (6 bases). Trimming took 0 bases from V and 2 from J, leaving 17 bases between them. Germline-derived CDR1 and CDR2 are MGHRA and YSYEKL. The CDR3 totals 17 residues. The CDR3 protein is CASSQDGGGRWAYEQYF. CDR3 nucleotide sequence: TGCGCCAGCAGCCAAGATGGCGGAGGGAGATGGGCCTACGAGCAGTACTTC.

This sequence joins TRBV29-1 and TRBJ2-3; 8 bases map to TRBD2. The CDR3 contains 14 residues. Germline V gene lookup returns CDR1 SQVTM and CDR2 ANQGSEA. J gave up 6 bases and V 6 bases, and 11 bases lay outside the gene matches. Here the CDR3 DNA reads TGCAGCGTGGTATTAGCGGGAAAGTTGGATACGCAGTATTTT. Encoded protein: CSVVLAGKLDTQYF.

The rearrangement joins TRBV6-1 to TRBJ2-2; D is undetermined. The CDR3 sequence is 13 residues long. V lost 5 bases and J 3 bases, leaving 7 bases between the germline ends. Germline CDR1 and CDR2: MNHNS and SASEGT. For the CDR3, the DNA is TGTGCCAGCAGTACCCGGGACACCGGGGAGCTGTTTTTT. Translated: CASSTRDTGELFF.

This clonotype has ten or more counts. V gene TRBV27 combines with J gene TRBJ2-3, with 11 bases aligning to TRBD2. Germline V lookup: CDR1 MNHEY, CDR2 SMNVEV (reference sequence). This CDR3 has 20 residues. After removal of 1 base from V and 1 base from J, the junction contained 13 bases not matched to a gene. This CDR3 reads CASSLYRDGSGRVGTDTQYF. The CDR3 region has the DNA TGTGCCAGCAGTTTATATAGGGACGGTAGCGGGAGGGTGGGCACAGATACGCAGTATTTT.

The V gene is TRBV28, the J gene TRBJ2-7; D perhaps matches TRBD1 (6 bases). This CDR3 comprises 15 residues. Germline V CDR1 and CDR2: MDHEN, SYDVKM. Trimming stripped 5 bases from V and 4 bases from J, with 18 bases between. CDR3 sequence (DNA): TGTGCCAGCAGTGGTCAGAAGGACAGCCTTTACGAGCAGTACTTC. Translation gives CASSGQKDSLYEQYF.

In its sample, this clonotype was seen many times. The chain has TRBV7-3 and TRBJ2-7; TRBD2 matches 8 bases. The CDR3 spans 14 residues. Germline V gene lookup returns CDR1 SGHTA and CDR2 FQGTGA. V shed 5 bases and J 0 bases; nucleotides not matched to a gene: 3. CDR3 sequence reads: CASSISGNSYEQYF. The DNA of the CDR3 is TGTGCCAGCAGCATTAGCGGGAACTCCTACGAGCAGTACTTC.

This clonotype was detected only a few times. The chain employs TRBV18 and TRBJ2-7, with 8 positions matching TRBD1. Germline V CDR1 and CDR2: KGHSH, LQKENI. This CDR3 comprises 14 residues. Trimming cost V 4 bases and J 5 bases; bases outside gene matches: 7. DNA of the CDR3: TGTGCCAGCTCACTAACGACAGGGGTGGACGAGCAGTACTTC. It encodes CASSLTTGVDEQYF. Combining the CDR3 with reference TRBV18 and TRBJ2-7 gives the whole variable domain NAGVMQNPRHLVRRRGQEARLRCSPMKGHSHVYWYRQLPEEGLKFMVYLQKENIIDESGMPKERFSAEFPKEGPSILRIQQVVRGDSAAYFCASSLTTGVDEQYFGPGTRLTVT.

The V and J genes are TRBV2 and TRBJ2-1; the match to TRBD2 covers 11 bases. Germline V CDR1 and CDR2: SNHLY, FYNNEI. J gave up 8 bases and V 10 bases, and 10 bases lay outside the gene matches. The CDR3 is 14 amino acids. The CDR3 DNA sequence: TGTGCCACCGGTAGCGGGGGGGCCTTTGATGAGCAGTTCTTC. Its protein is CATGSGGAFDEQFF.